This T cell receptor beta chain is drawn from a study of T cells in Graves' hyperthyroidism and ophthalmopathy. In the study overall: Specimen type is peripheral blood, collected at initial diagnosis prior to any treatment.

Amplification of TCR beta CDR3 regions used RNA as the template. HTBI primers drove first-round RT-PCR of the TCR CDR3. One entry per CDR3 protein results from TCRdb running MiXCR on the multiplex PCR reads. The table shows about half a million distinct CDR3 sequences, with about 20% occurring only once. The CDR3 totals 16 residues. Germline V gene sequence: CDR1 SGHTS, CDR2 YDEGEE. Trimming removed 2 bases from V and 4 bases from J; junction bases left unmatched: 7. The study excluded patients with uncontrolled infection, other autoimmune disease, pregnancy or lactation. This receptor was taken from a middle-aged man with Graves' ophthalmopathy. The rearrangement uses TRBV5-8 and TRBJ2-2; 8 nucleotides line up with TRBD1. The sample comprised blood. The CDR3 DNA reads TGTGCCAGCAGCTTCATGGACAGGGTTGGCACCGGGGAGCTGTTTTTT. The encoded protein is CASSFMDRVGTGELFF.